Sequencing of this TCR beta chain was carried out in a study of cytomegalovirus exposure and HLA in healthy donors. Points from the study as a whole: The study flagged roughly 150 TCR beta chains as cytomegalovirus-associated.

The CDR3 extends over 16 amino acids. V dropped 6 bases and J dropped 3 bases, with 18 bases sitting between them. Germline lookup yields CDR1 LNHDA and CDR2 SQIVND (reference sequence). This PCR relied on a set of 60 Vbeta primers and 13 Jbeta primers. The table came from immunoSEQ multiplex PCR; TCRdb's copy has only in-frame clones and leaves some out. Of about 130,000 clones in the sample, roughly 72% were seen once. Of note for this clone: Its specificity is not known.

The sequence derives from a woman between 50 and 59 years old in good health and CMV-seronegative. Sequenced: PBMCs. V gene TRBV19 combines with J gene TRBJ1-5, with a tentative D call TRBD1 (6 bases). This CDR3 is CASRRQAGGPNQPQHF. The DNA of the CDR3 is TGTGCCAGTAGGAGACAGGCGGGAGGCCCCAATCAGCCCCAGCATTTT.